A single sample is the source of the 14 T cell receptor beta chains below, sequenced in a study of blood T cell repertoires in COVID-19 (dated by TCRdb to between 2020 and 2021). Receptor libraries were prepared by the immunoSEQ multiplex PCR assay. Here the immuneACCESS table is served through TCRdb, limited to in-frame sequences with V and J called. Missing clones are a known gap in these copies; in checked studies unresolved V genes cover under half, and the rest lacks a known reason. This sample holds 150,000 to 200,000 clones; nearly 90% were observed only once. About 1.9% of the sample lies in the top ten. Sequencing was carried out using peripheral blood. These receptors all stem from a man between 18 and 29 years old who had recovered from COVID-19.

The genes are TRBV19 and TRBJ1-5, with a possible D match to TRBD1 (6 bases). This CDR3 spans 16 amino acids. V was clipped by 4 bases and J by 1 base, with 14 bases between them. Germline CDR1 LNHDA, CDR2 SQIVND (reference sequence). CDR3 amino acids: CASSKQGIRSNQPQHF. CDR3 sequence (DNA): TGTGCCAGTAGTAAACAGGGAATTCGGAGCAATCAGCCCCAGCATTTT.

This chain connects TRBV7-6 to TRBJ1-1; D possibly corresponds to TRBD1 (6 bases). The CDR3 length is 18 residues. Germline CDR1 SGHVS, CDR2 FNYEAQ. V lost 1 base, J lost 0 bases, and 18 bases lay in between. The CDR3 protein is CASSLGARPGQMNTEAFF. CDR3 in DNA: TGTGCCAGCAGCTTAGGGGCGCGCCCGGGACAAATGAACACTGAAGCTTTCTTT. Complete variable domain (other parts from reference TRBV7-6 and TRBJ1-1): GAGVSQSPRYKVTKRGQDVALRCDPISGHVSLYWYRQALGQGPEFLTYFNYEAQQDKSGLPNDRFSAERPEGSISTLTIQRTEQRDSAMYRCASSLGARPGQMNTEAFFGQGTRLTVV.

The CDR3 here is CASSSQGVVGELFF. The CDR3 DNA is TGTGCCAGCAGCTCTCAGGGGGTAGTCGGGGAGCTGTTTTTT. The chain employs TRBV11-1 and TRBJ2-2; TRBD1 matches at 7 bases. This CDR3 has 14 amino acids. Trimming cost V 4 bases and J 7 bases; bases outside gene matches: 6. Germline assignment: CDR1 SGHAT and CDR2 FQDESV (reference sequence).

The chain couples TRBV2 to TRBJ2-2, with 7 bases that match TRBD1. The CDR3 has 15 amino acids. Germline trimming cut 6 bases from V and 2 bases from J; bases unmatched to any gene: 6. Germline assignment: CDR1 SNHLY and CDR2 FYNNEI. CDR3 amino acids: CASRPDRVNTGELFF. CDR3 DNA: TGTGCCAGCAGACCCGACAGGGTTAACACCGGGGAGCTGTTTTTT.

The chain links TRBV18 to TRBJ2-1; D unclear. Deletions cut 3 bases from V and 10 bases from J, with 16 bases between. The CDR3 contains 14 residues. Germline CDR1 and CDR2: KGHSH and LQKENI. CDR3 in amino acids: CASSPPPSRHEQFF. The CDR3 nucleotides are TGTGCCAGCTCACCCCCCCCCTCTAGGCACGAGCAGTTCTTC.

The rearrangement uses TRBV28 and TRBJ2-7, with 8 bases aligning to TRBD1. CDR3 size: 16 residues. The germline CDR1 and CDR2 sequences are MDHEN and SYDVKM. With 5 bases clipped from V and 0 bases from J, the junction kept 9 bases outside the gene matches. CDR3 protein: CASSPTSGQVSYEQYF. CDR3 bases: TGTGCCAGCAGTCCCACCTCGGGACAGGTCTCCTACGAGCAGTACTTC.

This rearrangement joins TRBV10-3 to TRBJ2-1; 8 bases align to TRBD2. Germline loops: CDR1 ENHRY, CDR2 SYGVKD. The CDR3 runs to 12 residues. J gave up 8 bases and V 10 bases, and 7 bases lay outside the gene matches. CDR3 sequence reads: CATSGSLDEQFF. The CDR3 DNA reads TGTGCCACCAGCGGGAGTTTGGATGAGCAGTTCTTC.

The rearrangement uses TRBV29-1 and TRBJ2-7, with D possibly TRBD2 on 6 matching bases. The CDR3 is 13 residues long. The ends were cut back, 7 bases at V and 3 bases at J, with 16 bases in the middle. The germline gives CDR1 SQVTM, CDR2 ANQGSEA. Here the CDR3 DNA reads TGCAGCGCTAAACCGGGGGACGGCTACGAGCAGTACTTC. Translating gives CSAKPGDGYEQYF.

The rearrangement links TRBV3-1 (or the pseudogene TRBV3-2) to TRBJ2-6; 10 bases agree with TRBD2. This CDR3 has 18 residues. J was trimmed by 2 bases and V by 3 bases; bases with no gene match: 7. Per germline, CDR1 LGHDT and CDR2 YNNKEL (reference sequence). The CDR3 sequence: CASSQIAGGVTGANVLTF. CDR3 nucleotides: TGTGCCAGCAGCCAGATAGCGGGAGGTGTCACTGGGGCCAACGTCCTGACTTTC.

V gene TRBV4-3 combines with J gene TRBJ2-1; maybe TRBD2 (6 bases). V was trimmed by 2 bases and J by 1 base, leaving 12 bases between them. The CDR3 loop spans 16 amino acids. Per the germline V gene, CDR1 is LGHNA and CDR2 is YSLEER. The CDR3, as DNA: TGCGCCAGCAGCCAACTGGAGGGCGTTTCCTACAATGAGCAGTTCTTC. Amino acids: CASSQLEGVSYNEQFF.

The V and J genes are TRBV9 and TRBJ2-1, with D possibly being TRBD1 (5 bases). V was trimmed by 4 bases and J by 4 bases, leaving 12 bases between them. The CDR3 sequence is 14 residues long. The germline gives CDR1 SGDLS, CDR2 YYNGEE. This CDR3 reads CASSPQGVYNEQFF. CDR3 in DNA: TGTGCCAGCAGCCCTCAAGGGGTGTACAATGAGCAGTTCTTC.

The chain links TRBV20-1 to TRBJ2-1; D is ambiguous. Germline V gene lookup returns CDR1 DFQATT and CDR2 SNEGSKA (reference sequence). With 8 bases removed from V and 7 bases from J, the gap between germline ends came to 9 bases. The CDR3 is 10 amino acids. The CDR3 loop is CSLGRNEQFF. CDR3 in DNA: TGCAGTCTGGGCCGGAATGAGCAGTTCTTC.

The chain couples TRBV7-9 to TRBJ2-2; D is perhaps TRBD1 (6 bases). This CDR3 has 18 residues. Trimming removed 3 bases at V and 7 bases at J, with 24 bases between. Germline V gene sequence: CDR1 SEHNR, CDR2 FQNEAQ (reference sequence). The CDR3: CASSFISVSGAIHGELFF. In DNA, the CDR3 is TGTGCCAGCAGCTTTATCTCTGTCTCAGGGGCGATTCACGGGGAGCTGTTTTTT. Full variable domain (outside the CDR3, taken from reference TRBV7-9 and TRBJ2-2): DTGVSQNPRHKITKRGQNVTFRCDPISEHNRLYWYRQTLGQGPEFLTYFQNEAQLEKSRLLSDRFSAERPKGSFSTLEIQRTEQGDSAMYLCASSFISVSGAIHGELFFGEGSRLTVL.

Regarding this clone: This same CDR3 is encoded by further DNA sequences in the sample. The rearrangement joins TRBV28 to TRBJ1-1; no definite D call. Germline V gene data show CDR1 as MDHEN and CDR2 as SYDVKM. V lost 2 bases, J lost 4 bases, and 8 bases lay in between. The CDR3 totals 13 residues. CDR3 sequence (DNA): TGTGCCAGCAGTTTAGTCCGGGGCACTGAAGCTTTCTTT. Translation: CASSLVRGTEAFF.